These 10 T cell receptor beta chains originate from one sample sequenced in a study of T cells in Graves' hyperthyroidism and ophthalmopathy. TCR beta CDR3 region amplification was performed from RNA transcripts. The HTBI primer set drove a first-round RT-PCR of the TCR CDR3. TCRdb called the multiplex PCR reads again in MiXCR, with one record for every CDR3 protein. The sample contains 500,000 to 600,000 distinct CDR3 sequences, roughly a sixth of which appear only once. Sequenced: blood. Receptors were obtained from a woman between 18 and 30 years old with Graves' hyperthyroidism.

At least ten counts were recorded for this clonotype. This chain connects TRBV20-1 to TRBJ2-5; D is unclear. With 2 bases removed from V and 0 bases from J, the gap between germline ends came to 7 bases. CDR1 and CDR2 (germline): DFQATT, SNEGSKA (reference sequence). The CDR3 loop spans 13 amino acids. This chain's CDR3 is CSARSADQETQYF. CDR3 bases: TGCAGTGCTAGATCGGCCGACCAAGAGACCCAGTACTTC.

This clonotype was seen a single time. J is TRBJ1-1 and V is TRBV12-3 or TRBV12-4; D might be TRBD1 (5 bases). This CDR3 has 17 amino acids. The V gene lost 7 bases and the J gene lost 3 bases, with 24 bases spanning the gap. CDR3 DNA: TGTGCCAGCATGCCCGGATGGGACCCAAAAGGCGACACTGAAGCTTTCTTT. This codes for CASMPGWDPKGDTEAFF.

The sample holds many counts of this clonotype. The chain carries TRBV27 and TRBJ1-2, with unresolved D. V gave up 2 bases and J gave up 3 bases, with 7 bases separating them. The V gene's germline CDR1 is MNHEY and CDR2 SMNVEV (reference sequence). CDR3 length: 13 amino acids. CDR3 residues: CASSLRVDYGYTF. CDR3 DNA: TGTGCCAGCAGTTTAAGGGTTGACTATGGCTACACCTTC.

The sample holds a few counts of this clonotype. DNA of the CDR3: TGTGCCAGCAGCAACTTCGCGGGGGCGGGCACCGGGGAGCTGTTTTTT. Translated, it gives CASSNFAGAGTGELFF. The gene calls are TRBV7-2 and TRBJ2-2, with D possibly matching TRBD2 (7 bases). With 5 bases removed from V and 4 bases from J, the gap between germline ends came to 17 bases. This CDR3 spans 16 amino acids. Germline-derived CDR1 and CDR2 are SGHTA and FQGNSA.

This clonotype was detected many times. This rearrangement joins TRBV6-1 to TRBJ1-4, with D possibly TRBD1 on 5 matching bases. In germline, CDR1 is MNHNS, CDR2 SASEGT. Trimming stripped 8 bases from V and 4 bases from J, with 8 bases between. This CDR3 contains 12 residues. The CDR3 DNA reads as TGTGCCAGCGGGCAGGGTAATGAAAAACTGTTTTTT. It yields the protein CASGQGNEKLFF.

This clonotype was seen repeatedly, ten times or more. The gene calls are TRBV7-9 and TRBJ1-4, with D hard to call. The V end was cut by 5 bases, the J end by 8 bases, with 15 bases between. This CDR3 region has 14 residues. CDR1 and CDR2 (germline): SEHNR, FQNEAQ (reference sequence). In DNA, the CDR3 is TGTGCCAGCAGCGCGGGCTCACCGACCGAAAAACTGTTTTTT. Its protein is CASSAGSPTEKLFF.

This clonotype was seen at least ten times. This rearrangement joins TRBV20-1 to TRBJ2-7, with D perhaps TRBD1 or TRBD2 (5 bases each). The ends were cut back, 0 bases at V and 2 bases at J, with 20 bases in the middle. Germline lookup yields CDR1 DFQATT and CDR2 SNEGSKA (reference sequence). The CDR3 has 17 residues. The CDR3 loop is CSARESHGAALPYEQYF. DNA for the CDR3: TGCAGTGCTAGAGAGTCCCACGGGGCCGCCCTACCCTACGAGCAGTACTTC.

This sequence joins TRBV4-3 and TRBJ1-1; tentatively, D is TRBD1 (5 bases). Trimming left V 1 base short and J 4 bases short, with 13 bases between. The CDR3 is 15 residues long. Germline loops: CDR1 LGHNA, CDR2 YSLEER. The DNA of the CDR3 is TGCGCCAGCAGCCAAGTTCTTACAGGCCCCACTGAAGCTTTCTTT. This codes for CASSQVLTGPTEAFF.

This chain uses TRBV7-6 with TRBJ2-5; D is unclear. The CDR3 is made up of 13 amino acids. CDR1 is SGHVS and CDR2 is FNYEAQ in the germline V gene. Trimming cost V 6 bases and J 5 bases, with 13 bases left between them. CDR3 sequence reads: CASRAPGPETQYF. CDR3 nucleotide sequence: TGTGCCAGCAGGGCTCCGGGTCCGGAGACCCAGTACTTC.

For this clonotype: The DNA is left out, because the CDR3 cannot be placed on it with certainty; the CDR3 is given as TCRdb lists it. The J gene is TRBJ2-6, the V gene TRBV20-1; no DNA check was done on the table's D call, TRBD1. Germline loops: CDR1 DFQATT, CDR2 SNEGSKA (reference sequence). The CDR3 is 15 amino acids in total, end residues counted. CDR3 sequence reads: CSARDFGAGANVLTF.